These 29 T cell receptor beta chains were all obtained from the same sample, sequenced in a study of T cells in women clearing cervical HPV infection. Only in-frame clones appear in the TCRdb table, and some are missing; sequencing was by immunoSEQ multiplex PCR. This listing includes roughly 47,000 clones. The sample comprised blood buffy coat. All receptors come from a woman aged 18 to 69 with a cervical HPV16 infection that either progressed to CIN3+ or cleared (not recorded which).

Comment on this clone: The read comes to an end 3 residues before the CDR3 does, leaving the germline J gene to fill in the end. The chain uses TRBV11-3 and TRBJ2-5, with 7 bases aligning to TRBD2. Losses at the gene ends were 10 bases for V and 5 bases for J; bases not matched to a gene: 7. Germline-derived CDR1 and CDR2 are SGHNT and YENEEA. The CDR3 contains 12 residues. CDR3 bases read: TGTGCCACTGCTAGCGGTCGCGAGACC. It is translated as CATASGRET. The full CDR3 protein is CATASGRETQYF.

In regard to this clone: The read terminates 3 residues ahead of where the CDR3 ends, so the germline J gene completes it. This sequence joins TRBV7-2 and TRBJ2-3, with D possibly being TRBD2 (6 bases). The CDR3 consists of 13 residues. Germline V gene lookup returns CDR1 SGHTA and CDR2 FQGNSA. The CDR3 DNA, read in part, is TGTGCCAGCAGCTTGGGAGCGGGTGGGACG. This encodes CASSLGAGGT. The CDR3, in full, reads CASSLGAGGTQYF.

As to this clone: From the germline J gene comes the end of the CDR3, since the read stops 3 residues before it. This chain uses TRBV6-2 or TRBV6-3 with TRBJ2-1, with D perhaps matching TRBD1 (6 bases). V lost 5 bases, J lost 7 bases, and 15 bases lay in between. Looked up from germline, CDR1 is MNHEY and CDR2 is SVGEGT. The CDR3 extends over 14 amino acids. The sequenced CDR3 bases are TGTGCCAGCAGTGCCCCTCAGGGGCCGAATGAG. The encoded protein is CASSAPQGPNE. In full, the CDR3 reads CASSAPQGPNEQFF.

Concerning this clone itself: The CDR3 extends 3 residues past the end of the read, so its final part is completed from the germline J gene. J is TRBJ1-5 and V is TRBV29-1; TRBD1 aligns across 7 bases. The CDR3 length is 12 residues. V gave up 4 bases and J gave up 7 bases; unmatched junction bases: 4. Germline values: CDR1 SQVTM, CDR2 ANQGSEA. CDR3 bases read: TGCAGCGTTGGACAGGGACGCCAGCCC. The encoded protein is CSVGQGRQP. In full, the CDR3 is CSVGQGRQPQHF.

Details on this clone: The observed sequence ends 3 residues before the CDR3 terminus, with the missing tail filled in from the germline J gene. J is TRBJ2-3 and V is TRBV7-2; 7 positions match TRBD1. There are 15 residues in the CDR3. The germline CDR1 and CDR2 sequences are SGHTA and FQGNSA. The CDR3 reads CASSLSGQVQETQYF. Partial CDR3 DNA: TGTGCCAGCAGCTTATCCGGACAGGTACAAGAGACG. Variable domain in full (rest from reference TRBV7-2 and TRBJ2-3): GAGVSQSPSNKVTEKGKDVELRCDPISGHTALYWYRQSLGQGLEFLIYFQGNSAPDKSGLPSDRFSAERTGGSVSTLTIQRTQQEDSAVYLCASSLSGQVQETQYFGPGTRLTVL.

CDR3 in amino acids: CASSFPGGGEQYF. Incomplete CDR3 DNA: TGTGCCAGCAGCTTCCCGGGAGGGGGCGAG. V and J are TRBV7-8 and TRBJ2-7, with 8 bases identical to TRBD2. The read finishes 3 residues shy of the CDR3 end, and the germline J gene is used to complete it. Germline V gene data show CDR1 as SGHVS and CDR2 as FQNEAQ. CDR3 size: 13 residues. After removal of 3 bases from V and 6 bases from J, the junction contained 4 bases not matched to a gene.

On this clone: The sequenced fragment ends 3 residues before the CDR3 boundary, so the rest is inferred from the germline J gene. J is TRBJ2-7 and V is TRBV5-5; 7 bases match TRBD1. The CDR3 is made up of 12 amino acids. In germline, CDR1 is SGHKS, CDR2 YYEKEE (reference sequence). The ends lost 3 bases at V and 4 bases at J; junction bases unmatched: 1. The part of the CDR3 DNA that was read is TGTGCCAGCAGCTGGGGACAGTACGAG. It codes for CASSWGQYE. The entire CDR3 is CASSWGQYEQYF.

Comments on this clone: The CDR3 is cut off 3 residues early in the read; its end comes from the germline J gene. V gene TRBV7-9 combines with J gene TRBJ2-7; the match to TRBD1 covers 9 bases. Per germline, CDR1 SEHNR and CDR2 FQNEAQ (reference sequence). There are 14 residues in the CDR3. V shed 5 bases, J shed 3 bases, and the junction held 5 bases outside the gene matches. CDR3 DNA (partial): TGTGCCAGCAGCGCACAGGGGGCTGGCTACGAG. As protein: CASSAQGAGYE. The entire CDR3 is CASSAQGAGYEQYF.

About this clone itself: The read halts 3 residues ahead of the CDR3 end, with the missing end drawn from the germline J gene. The chain is built from TRBV19 and TRBJ1-1; possible D gene TRBD1, 5 bases. CDR3 length: 14 residues. Germline values: CDR1 LNHDA, CDR2 SQIVND (reference sequence). Trimming removed 3 bases at V and 5 bases at J, with 13 bases between. The sequenced part of the CDR3 DNA is TGTGCCAGTAGTATCCGAGGGGTGTCGACTGAA. This gives the protein CASSIRGVSTE. The whole CDR3 region reads CASSIRGVSTEAFF. Full variable domain (remainder filled in from reference TRBV19 and TRBJ1-1): DGGITQSPKYLFRKEGQNVTLSCEQNLNHDAMYWYRQDPGQGLRLIYYSQIVNDFQKGDIAEGYSVSREKKESFPLTVTSAQKNPTAFYLCASSIRGVSTEAFFGQGTRLTVV.

In the case of this clone: The read gets to within 3 residues of the CDR3 end, and the germline J gene fills in the rest. The chain joins TRBV7-3 to TRBJ2-2; 7 bases map to TRBD2. V trimming: 2 bases; J trimming: 5 bases; junction bases outside the gene matches: 5. This CDR3 contains 15 residues. Germline CDR1 is SGHTA and CDR2 is FQGTGA. The covered CDR3 bases are TGTGCCAGCAGCTTAGGGGGGGTTGGGACCGGGGAG. It encodes CASSLGGVGTGE. The whole CDR3 is CASSLGGVGTGELFF.

Comment on this clone: The read is 3 residues too short to cover the CDR3 end, so that end is filled in from the germline J gene. The chain combines TRBV12-5 with TRBJ2-3, with TRBD2 matching over 10 bases. This CDR3 comprises 13 residues. Germline CDR1 is LGHNT and CDR2 is FRNRAP. The CDR3 spells CASGPGTSVAQYF. The DNA read from the CDR3 is TGTGCTAGTGGTCCCGGGACTAGCGTAGCG. The full variable domain, rest sourced from reference TRBV12-5 and TRBJ2-3, is DARVTQTPRHKVTEMGQEVTMRCQPILGHNTVFWYRQTMMQGLELLAYFRNRAPLDDSGMPKDRFSAEMPDATLATLKIQPSEPRDSAVYFCASGPGTSVAQYFGPGTRLTVL.

With regard to this clone: The read stops 3 residues short of the end of the CDR3; the missing end is completed from the germline J gene. This sequence joins TRBV30 and TRBJ2-7, with 12 bases that match TRBD2. Germline CDR1 and CDR2: GTSNPN and SVGIG (reference sequence). The CDR3 has 14 amino acids. V lost 8 bases and J lost 5; bases outside the gene matches: 10. The CDR3 DNA, read in part, is TGTGCCCGCTCCCGGACTAGCGGGAACGACGAG. Translation gives CARSRTSGNDE. The complete CDR3 reads CARSRTSGNDEQYF.

As to this clone: Sequencing ends 3 residues short of the CDR3 end; the germline J gene provides the rest. The gene calls are TRBV7-2 and TRBJ1-2, with D maybe TRBD1 (5 bases). The CDR3 extends over 15 amino acids. Germline-derived CDR1 and CDR2 are SGHTA and FQGNSA. CDR3 sequence reads: CASSLGGWGGYDYTF. CDR3 DNA (partial): TGTGCCAGCAGCTTAGGGGGCTGGGGTGGTTACGAC.

Points on this clone: The CDR3 end falls 3 residues outside the read, so it is completed with the germline J gene. This rearrangement joins TRBV30 to TRBJ1-2; D might be TRBD1 (5 bases). Germline assignment: CDR1 GTSNPN and CDR2 SVGIG (reference sequence). CDR3 length: 14 amino acids. The sequenced CDR3 bases are TGTGCCTGGAGTCCAAGCGGGGGGGTGGGGACC. This sequence encodes CAWSPSGGVGT. The whole CDR3 region reads CAWSPSGGVGTYTF.

As for this clone: The observed sequence ends 3 residues before the CDR3 terminus, with the missing tail filled in from the germline J gene. V usage is TRBV5-1 and J usage is TRBJ2-6, with D perhaps matching TRBD2 (6 bases). The CDR3 length is 15 residues. Germline lookup yields CDR1 SGHRS and CDR2 YFSETQ. Trimming took off 3 bases at V and 1 base at J, with 8 bases between the two ends. The CDR3 DNA, read in part, is TGCGCCAGCAGCTCGGGGGTGTCTGGGGCCAACGTC. Translated, it gives CASSSGVSGANV. Given in full, the CDR3 is CASSSGVSGANVLTF.

The covered CDR3 bases are TGTGCCAGCAGCTGCACCGGGACAGGGTGCACTGAA. Protein: CASSCTGTGCTE. The complete CDR3 protein is CASSCTGTGCTEAFF. The chain recombines TRBV11-2 with TRBJ1-1; TRBD1 agrees at 9 bases. The read terminates 3 residues ahead of where the CDR3 ends, so the germline J gene completes it. The CDR3 is made up of 15 amino acids. From germline, CDR1 is SGHAT and CDR2 FQNNGV. V shed 4 bases and J 4 bases; nucleotides not matched to a gene: 7.

Concerning this clone: The CDR3 is cut off 3 residues early in the read; its end comes from the germline J gene. This rearrangement joins TRBV7-3 to TRBJ2-3; D might be TRBD1 (5 bases). This CDR3 has 14 residues. CDR1 SGHTA and CDR2 FQGTGA come from the germline V gene. CDR3 amino acids: CASSLIGGQETQYF. Incomplete CDR3 DNA: TGTGCCAGCAGCTTGATAGGTGGACAAGAGACG.

On this clone itself: The read comes to an end 3 residues before the CDR3 does, leaving the germline J gene to fill in the end. This chain connects TRBV29-1 to TRBJ2-1; 9 nucleotides agree with TRBD1. After removal of 4 bases from V and 8 bases from J, the junction contained 9 bases not matched to a gene. CDR3 length: 14 residues. Germline V gene data show CDR1 as SQVTM and CDR2 as ANQGSEA. The CDR3 region is CSVVVGTGRYEQFF. Partial CDR3 DNA: TGCAGCGTTGTCGTGGGGACAGGGAGGTATGAG.

Worth noting for this clone: Read data end 3 residues before the CDR3 end; the end is taken from the germline J gene. The rearrangement uses TRBV7-8 and TRBJ1-2; possibly TRBD1 for D (6 bases). V was clipped by 5 bases and J by 3 bases, with 16 bases between them. The germline V gene encodes CDR1 SGHVS and CDR2 FQNEAQ. The length of the CDR3 is 15 residues. The DNA read from the CDR3 is TGTGCCAGCAGCGTATTCGAACAGGGACACTATGGC. Translating gives CASSVFEQGHYG. The CDR3 reads in full as CASSVFEQGHYGYTF.

As concerns this clone: The CDR3 end lies 3 residues beyond the end of the read and is filled in from the germline J gene. J is TRBJ2-1 and V is TRBV7-9, with D perhaps matching TRBD2 (6 bases). CDR1 SEHNR and CDR2 FQNEAQ come from the germline V gene (reference sequence). Trimming removed 6 bases at V and 4 bases at J, with 13 bases between. This CDR3 comprises 14 residues. CDR3 DNA (partial): TGTGCCAGCAGACTTACTGGGGGGTACAATGAG. Translation: CASRLTGGYNE. The whole CDR3 region reads CASRLTGGYNEQFF. Based on the CDR3 plus reference TRBV7-9 and TRBJ2-1, the full variable domain is DTGVSQNPRHKITKRGQNVTFRCDPISEHNRLYWYRQTLGQGPEFLTYFQNEAQLEKSRLLSDRFSAERPKGSFSTLEIQRTEQGDSAMYLCASRLTGGYNEQFFGPGTRLTVL.

As to this clone: The read is 3 residues too short to cover the CDR3 end, so that end is filled in from the germline J gene. The V call is TRBV12-3 or TRBV12-4, the J call TRBJ2-5; 8 nucleotides agree with TRBD2. Trimming took 3 bases from V and 5 from J; bases not matched to a gene: 5. This CDR3 has 14 residues. Partial CDR3 DNA: TGTGCCAGCAGTTTTCGGGGGGGCATGGAGACC. Translation: CASSFRGGMET. The whole CDR3 region reads CASSFRGGMETQYF.

With respect to this clone: The sequenced fragment ends 3 residues before the CDR3 boundary, so the rest is inferred from the germline J gene. The chain employs TRBV30 and TRBJ1-4, with TRBD1 matching over 9 bases. CDR3 length: 16 amino acids. The germline V gene has CDR1 GTSNPN and CDR2 SVGIG (reference sequence). The CDR3 DNA, read in part, is TGTGCCTGGACTAAACCCCACGGGGGACAGGGTGCACCA. It translates to CAWTKPHGGQGAP. The whole CDR3 region reads CAWTKPHGGQGAPLFF.

On this clone itself: Read data end 3 residues before the CDR3 end; the end is taken from the germline J gene. The rearrangement uses TRBV18 and TRBJ2-2, with D hard to call. Germline CDR1 and CDR2: KGHSH and LQKENI. There are 13 residues in the CDR3. The part of the CDR3 DNA that was read is TGTGCCAGCTCACTTCTATTTGATGAAAAG. It specifies CASSLLFDEK. From start to end, the CDR3 is CASSLLFDEKLFF. The variable domain in full, completed from reference TRBV18 and TRBJ2-2, reads NAGVMQNPRHLVRRRGQEARLRCSPMKGHSHVYWYRQLPEEGLKFMVYLQKENIIDESGMPKERFSAEFPKEGPSILRIQQVVRGDSAAYFCASSLLFDEKLFFGEGSRLTVL.

Points on this clone: The read ends 3 residues early relative to the CDR3; the germline J gene fills the gap. The chain carries TRBV7-3 and TRBJ2-1, with D maybe TRBD1 (7 bases). The germline V gene encodes CDR1 SGHTA and CDR2 FQGTGA. The CDR3 is made up of 15 amino acids. Trimming pared 7 bases from V and 8 bases from J, leaving 21 bases between. CDR3 bases read: TGTGCCAGCACTTTAGGAGGGGGCGGCCGCGATGAG. Translated, it gives CASTLGGGGRDE. The entire CDR3 protein is CASTLGGGGRDEQFF.

Remarks on this clone: The missing CDR3 end, 3 residues past where the read stops, is filled in from the germline J gene. The gene calls are TRBV7-6 and TRBJ1-2; D not resolved. V shed 3 bases and J shed 6 bases, with 17 bases lying between them. Germline V gene sequence: CDR1 SGHVS, CDR2 FNYEAQ. The CDR3 extends over 15 amino acids. The DNA read from the CDR3 is TGTGCCAGCAGCTTCACGGAGCTCGGGTTGAATGGC. Protein product: CASSFTELGLNG. The entire CDR3 is CASSFTELGLNGYTF. Based on the CDR3 plus reference TRBV7-6 and TRBJ1-2, the full variable domain is GAGVSQSPRYKVTKRGQDVALRCDPISGHVSLYWYRQALGQGPEFLTYFNYEAQQDKSGLPNDRFSAERPEGSISTLTIQRTEQRDSAMYRCASSFTELGLNGYTFGSGTRLTVV.

Details on this clone: The read falls 3 residues short of the CDR3 end, and the missing part is taken from the germline J gene. The chain has TRBV12-5 and TRBJ2-6, with D uncertain. V lost 1 base, J lost 3 bases, and 4 bases lay in between. Germline lookup yields CDR1 LGHNT and CDR2 FRNRAP. The CDR3 consists of 14 residues. CDR3 bases read: TGTGCTAGTGGTTTGGCCCTTGGGGCCAACGTC. Residues: CASGLALGANV. The CDR3 as a whole reads CASGLALGANVLTF.

About this clone: The sample holds other DNA sequences that translate to the same CDR3. The covered CDR3 bases are TGTGCCAGCTCACCGACGAGACAGTTCGCTGGAAACACC. It translates to CASSPTRQFAGNT. The complete CDR3 sequence is CASSPTRQFAGNTIYF. The gene calls are TRBV18 and TRBJ1-3; maybe TRBD1 (5 bases). The read comes to an end 3 residues before the CDR3 does, leaving the germline J gene to fill in the end. This CDR3 is built from 16 residues. CDR1 is KGHSH and CDR2 is LQKENI in the germline V gene. Deletions cut 3 bases from V and 2 bases from J, with 14 bases between.

Concerning this clone itself: The read is 3 residues too short to cover the CDR3 end, so that end is filled in from the germline J gene. J is TRBJ2-5 and V is TRBV5-1, with a possible D match to TRBD1 (6 bases). The V and J ends lost 5 bases and 3 bases respectively, with 14 bases between them. The CDR3 length is 14 residues. Germline CDR1 and CDR2: SGHRS and YFSETQ. The CDR3 sequence is CASSLMTGEETQYF. The CDR3 DNA, read in part, is TGCGCCAGCAGTCTCATGACAGGTGAAGAGACC.

A word on this clone: The CDR3 end falls 3 residues outside the read, so it is completed with the germline J gene. The V and J genes are TRBV11-2 and TRBJ2-5; 7 nucleotides match TRBD1. In germline, CDR1 is SGHAT, CDR2 FQNNGV. This CDR3 comprises 13 residues. The V segment lost 10 bases and the J segment 7 bases; nucleotides outside the gene matches: 12. The sequenced CDR3 bases are TGTGCCACCCGACAGGGCCAAATGGGGACC. Residues: CATRQGQMGT. The complete CDR3 protein is CATRQGQMGTQYF.